This TCR beta chain was sequenced in a study of T cell clonotyping in hematopoietic cell transplantation. Regarding time point: recipient sample about 28 days before transplant, after cytoreduction. The repertoire was sequenced with immunoSEQ multiplex PCR; TCRdb's copy has only in-frame clones and lacks some. Of tens of thousands of clones listed, 85% to 95% are singletons. Trimming took 6 bases from V and 0 from J, leaving 6 bases between them. The germline V gene has CDR1 SNHLY and CDR2 FYNNEI. The CDR3 has 13 residues. The chain carries TRBV2 and TRBJ2-4; no clear D gene. The receptor was derived from a man aged 45-65 years with acute myeloid leukemia. Some clones in this sample may be carry-over from other donors' samples. Sequencing used peripheral blood mononuclear cells, obtained before stem cell transplant. CDR3 residues: CASRGLAKNIQYF. In nucleotides, the CDR3 is TGTGCCAGCAGGGGCTTAGCCAAAAACATTCAGTACTTC.